This T cell receptor beta chain originates from a study of cytomegalovirus exposure and HLA in healthy donors. For the study at large: A later analysis reported the 130 or so validation repertoires used the same platform as the roughly 700 first-cohort repertoires. Study-wide results and caveats: The tendency of first-cohort TCR clusters to co-occur in the roughly 130 validation repertoires emerged from a later analysis.

V was clipped by 6 bases and J by 1 base, with 13 bases between them. The CDR3 has 14 amino acids. Germline-derived CDR1 and CDR2 are MDHEN and SYDVKM. About this clone itself: What it recognizes is unknown.

The donors were part of the validation cohort of 95 to 150 subjects. That cohort was separate from the first cohort, which comprised under 700 subjects. TCRdb's copy holds only in-frame clones and misses some; the assay was immunoSEQ multiplex PCR. The table shows 100,000 to 150,000 clones, with approximately 94% occurring only once. Sequencing was carried out using PBMCs. This sequence was found in a woman under 30 in good health and CMV-seronegative. This chain links TRBV28 with TRBJ2-7; D not resolved. CDR3 loop: CASSAGWKSYEQYF. DNA for the CDR3: TGTGCCAGCAGCGCCGGGTGGAAGTCCTACGAGCAGTACTTC.